Listed below are T cell receptor beta chains from one sample, sequenced in a study of T cell responses to AZD1222 COVID-19 vaccine. The data were produced by immunoSEQ multiplex PCR, yet TCRdb's version contains in-frame clones alone and is incomplete. Among 170,000 or so clones, over 75% were seen once, and the ten largest hold less than 1.6%. Sequencing used peripheral blood, obtained on day 0 of AZD1222 vaccination. The origin of the receptors is an adult in good health. Each CDR3 is given without its conserved first and last residue. Fields, in order: CDR3 length, V gene, CDR3 protein.

13 | TRBV7-9 | ASSPAGTEKSPLH
11 | TRBV11-2 | ASSFSVLDTQY
9 | TRBV9 | ASSISTEQF
11 | TRBV14 | ASSQDGSGAGC
11 | TRBV6-4 | ASSEAGNQPQH
16 | TRBV4-3 | ASSQGRNPGMGTDTQY
13 | TRBV7-9 | ASSSGQILQETQY
11 | TRBV6-2/TRBV6-3 | ASSPGGFQPQH
13 | TRBV5-1 | ASSLTGAREETQY
13 | TRBV23-1 | ASSQSRADPPEAF
12 | TRBV6-5 | ASSYARDNSPLH
13 | TRBV4-1 | ASSLPYGPNYEQY
12 | TRBV7-9 | ASSLVLNNSPLH
13 | TRBV2 | ASSVSAGSTDTQY
12 | TRBV4-1 | ASSPGLSRETQY
12 | TRBV28 | ASSAPSGNNEQF
11 | TRBV6-5 | ATQTAVPYEQY
10 | TRBV29-1 | SVEDSPVGYT
13 | TRBV9 | ASSAGTVMEETQY
12 | TRBV7-2 | ASSRGLRTDTQY
13 | TRBV28 | ASRTGTGKDQPQH
16 | TRBV3-1/TRBV3-2 | ASSQFSPGLATKSEQF
13 | TRBV6-5 | ASKGQIGGNTEAF
12 | TRBV5-1 | ASSLFHRNTEAF
11 | TRBV30 | ALDRGYNSPLH
12 | TRBV27 | ASSQLTVNEKLF
12 | TRBV5-6 | ASSLGQSNQPQH
14 | TRBV7-3 | ASSSFDRDLNTEAF
14 | TRBV7-2 | ASSQSLQGAGTEAF
14 | TRBV7-9 | ASSPKEGIRYSPLH
14 | TRBV6-2/TRBV6-3 | ASSYGRTATNEKLF
11 | TRBV3-1/TRBV3-2 | ASSQGGEETQY
11 | TRBV2 | ASSPGTYPEAF
13 | TRBV18 | ASSPSVTENQPQH
11 | TRBV10-2 | ASSESLTGGYT